The subject of this entry is one T cell receptor beta chain. The protocol was immunoSEQ multiplex PCR, while the TCRdb copy is restricted to in-frame clones and leaves out a portion. Of around 1.9 million clones in the sample, roughly 93% were seen once. Positive CCR7 selection of CD45RO-negative cells yielded the naive CD8 cells, and terminally differentiated effector memory CD45RA+ cells were excluded. The record originates from a study of shared clonotypes between healthy human individuals. The wider study: The composition of the donors was a couple of women and a few men aged 18 to 49.

Germline assignment: CDR1 MGHRA and CDR2 YSYEKL. With 0 bases removed from V and 0 bases from J, the gap between germline ends came to 11 bases. The CDR3 spans 16 residues. The sample consisted of naive CD8+ T cells from PBMCs. The clonotype comes from a man aged 18 to 29 in good health. Some clones in this sample may be carry-over from other donors' samples. This chain connects TRBV4-1 to TRBJ1-1, with D unclear. The CDR3 DNA reads as TGCGCCAGCAGCCAAGATTCACCAAGCATGAACACTGAAGCTTTCTTT. It codes for CASSQDSPSMNTEAFF.